These 9 T cell receptor beta chains came from one sample sequenced in a study of T cell responses to AZD1222 COVID-19 vaccine. Some clones are missing from TCRdb's copy, which holds only in-frame ones; the method was immunoSEQ multiplex PCR. The repertoire consists of 150,000 or so clones, with 85% to 90% occurring once and the leading ten covering 8% to 10%. The sample here was peripheral blood, taken 28 days after the second AZD1222 dose. The receptors stem from an adult who received the AZD1222 COVID-19 vaccine.

The chain uses TRBV2 and TRBJ1-1; 9 nucleotides match TRBD1. Germline CDR1 reads SNHLY; CDR2 reads FYNNEI. The J segment lost 5 bases and the V segment lost 8 bases, leaving 3 bases of the junction unmatched. The CDR3 consists of 12 residues. DNA for the CDR3: TGTGCCAGCGGGGGACAGGGTACTGAAGCTTTCTTT. Amino acid sequence: CASGGQGTEAFF.

The chain combines TRBV16 with TRBJ1-5, with D unclear. Trimming shortened V by 4 bases and J by 5 bases, and 6 bases separated the two germline ends. Germline V gene lookup returns CDR1 KGHSY and CDR2 FQNENV. The CDR3 consists of 12 residues. The CDR3 nucleotides are TGTGCCAGCAGCCGTCCGGATCAGCCCCAGCATTTT. It encodes CASSRPDQPQHF.

The chain has TRBV7-4 and TRBJ1-2; TRBD1 might be the D (6 bases). V was trimmed by 7 bases and J by 4 bases, leaving 16 bases between them. Germline values: CDR1 SGHVT, CDR2 SQSDAQ. This CDR3 contains 14 residues. The DNA of the CDR3 is TGTGCCAGCACCTCCCCAGGGGTCGGCTATGGCTACACCTTC. Translating it yields CASTSPGVGYGYTF.

The chain recombines TRBV6-2 or TRBV6-3 with TRBJ2-4, with 8 bases that match TRBD1. V shed 1 base and J 10 bases; nucleotides not matched to a gene: 6. CDR3 length: 14 amino acids. Germline CDR1 and CDR2: MNHEY and SVGEGT. CDR3 DNA: TGTGCCAGCAGTTACTTAGGACAGGGTGGGATTCAGTACTTC. This encodes CASSYLGQGGIQYF.

The CDR3 loop reads CASSRQGPARGFQNIQYF. CDR3 nucleotide sequence: TGTGCCAGCAGTAGACAGGGGCCCGCTAGGGGGTTCCAAAACATTCAGTACTTC. The rearrangement uses TRBV28 and TRBJ2-4; 8 positions match TRBD1. The ends lost 5 bases at V and 5 bases at J; junction bases unmatched: 17. Per germline, CDR1 MDHEN and CDR2 SYDVKM. The CDR3 has 18 residues.

The V gene is TRBV6-2 or TRBV6-3, the J gene TRBJ2-1, with a possible D match to TRBD1 (6 bases). Germline-derived CDR1 and CDR2 are MNHEY and SVGEGT. The CDR3 is 15 residues long. The germline V and J ends were trimmed by 5 bases and 13 bases, with 24 bases remaining between them. The CDR3 coding sequence is TGTGCCAGCAGTATCCAGGGGAAGGGTACACCGGGACAGTTCTTC. Translation gives CASSIQGKGTPGQFF.

The rearrangement links TRBV5-6 to TRBJ2-6; D not certain. Germline assignment: CDR1 SGHDT and CDR2 YYEEEE. The CDR3 runs to 12 residues. Trimming shortened V by 3 bases and J by 3 bases, and 1 base separated the two germline ends. The CDR3 nucleotides are TGTGCCAGCAGCTATGGGGCCAACGTCCTGACTTTC. Amino acid sequence: CASSYGANVLTF.

The DNA for the CDR3 is TGTGCCAGTAGTATGGGCAGGGACAGGGTTTACCAGCCCCAGCATTTT. Its protein is CASSMGRDRVYQPQHF. The V call is TRBV19, the J call TRBJ1-5; TRBD1 matches at 9 bases. Per germline, CDR1 LNHDA and CDR2 SQIVND (reference sequence). The CDR3 runs to 16 residues. V lost 3 bases to trimming and J lost 7 bases; unmatched junction nucleotides: 10.

The chain carries TRBV7-9 and TRBJ2-1, with no clear D. The CDR3 spans 14 residues. Between the trimmed V and J ends, which lost 5 bases and 5 bases, there was a span of 13 bases. CDR1 SEHNR and CDR2 FQNEAQ come from the germline V gene (reference sequence). The CDR3 DNA is TGTGCCAGCAGCCCTTCCGGTGCCCACAATGAGCAGTTCTTC. It translates to CASSPSGAHNEQFF.